Listed here are 19 T cell receptor beta chains from one sample, sequenced in a study of T-cell reconstitution after alpha-beta-depleted transplantation in children. The TCRbeta library incorporated unique molecular identifiers. TCRdb called the PCR reads again in MiXCR, with one record for every CDR3 protein. The sample shows about 400,000 distinct CDR3 sequences, just over 20% of them seen only once. The sequences come from PBMCs from the stem cell graft donor, collected from the stem cell graft. The receptors derive from a human donor who donated a stem cell graft to a child with acute myeloid leukemia.

The rearrangement links TRBV27 to TRBJ2-1; D uncertain. Germline V gene data show CDR1 as MNHEY and CDR2 as SMNVEV (reference sequence). The CDR3 runs 15 residues. The V and J ends lost 4 bases and 3 bases respectively, with 13 bases between them. In nucleotides, the CDR3 is TGTGCCAGCAGTTCGGTGGCCCTAAACTACAATGAGCAGTTCTTC. It encodes CASSSVALNYNEQFF.

This clonotype was counted between two and nine times. This chain links TRBV20-1 with TRBJ2-7; 10 bases agree with TRBD2. This CDR3 contains 13 residues. Losses at the gene ends were 7 bases for V and 5 bases for J; bases not matched to a gene: 8. The germline V gene encodes CDR1 DFQATT and CDR2 SNEGSKA (reference sequence). The CDR3 loop reads CSVTSGISDEQYF. DNA of the CDR3: TGCAGTGTTACTAGCGGGATCTCTGACGAGCAGTACTTC.

The V and J genes are TRBV9 and TRBJ2-7; perhaps TRBD2 as D (5 bases). The CDR3 has 14 residues. Germline lookup yields CDR1 SGDLS and CDR2 YYNGEE. Trimming took 6 bases from V and 0 from J, leaving 13 bases between them. This chain's CDR3 is CASNDGNPSYEQYF. DNA of the CDR3: TGTGCCAGCAACGACGGGAACCCCTCCTACGAGCAGTACTTC.

This clonotype was detected only a few times. J is TRBJ2-2 and V is TRBV20-1; 7 bases agree with TRBD1. J lost 6 bases, V lost 1 base, and 5 bases had no gene match. Germline CDR1 is DFQATT and CDR2 is SNEGSKA (reference sequence). CDR3 length equals 14 residues. This CDR3 is CSARAHQGAGELFF. DNA for the CDR3: TGCAGTGCTAGAGCTCATCAGGGGGCCGGGGAGCTGTTTTTT.

The chain uses TRBV30 and TRBJ2-3; 9 bases are a match to TRBD1. The CDR3 is 15 residues long. The V gene's germline CDR1 is GTSNPN and CDR2 SVGIG (reference sequence). Losses at the gene ends were 5 bases for V and 1 base for J; bases not matched to a gene: 7. DNA for the CDR3: TGTGCCTGGTCCCGACAGGGGGTCGGCACAGATACGCAGTATTTT. Translated, it gives CAWSRQGVGTDTQYF.

The V call is TRBV12-3 or TRBV12-4, the J call TRBJ2-2; D tentatively fits TRBD1 or TRBD2 (5 bases each). Trimming removed 6 bases from V and 5 bases from J, with 13 bases in between. This CDR3 has 14 residues. CDR3: CASSPGRFTGELFF. CDR3 DNA: TGTGCCAGCAGCCCGGGACGGTTTACCGGGGAGCTGTTTTTT.

This clonotype was seen at least ten times. The chain links TRBV12-3 or TRBV12-4 to TRBJ2-5, with D possibly being TRBD2 (5 bases). V was shortened by 3 bases and J by 3 bases, with 5 bases between the two germline ends. The CDR3 extends over 12 amino acids. The CDR3 region is CASSLREETQYF. DNA of the CDR3: TGTGCCAGCAGTTTGAGGGAAGAGACCCAGTACTTC.

The chain combines TRBV9 with TRBJ1-3; D uncertain. With 3 bases removed from V and 2 bases from J, the gap between germline ends came to 12 bases. This CDR3 is 15 amino acids long. From germline, CDR1 is SGDLS and CDR2 YYNGEE. CDR3 in DNA: TGTGCCAGCAGCGGGCATCTAGTAGCTGGAAACACCATATATTTT. Translation gives CASSGHLVAGNTIYF.

The rearrangement joins TRBV18 to TRBJ2-1; a possible D gene is TRBD2 (5 bases). Germline-derived CDR1 and CDR2 are KGHSH and LQKENI. V dropped 3 bases and J dropped 1 base, with 16 bases sitting between them. The CDR3 covers 17 residues. The CDR3 coding sequence is TGTGCCAGCTCACCGACGGGCTGGGAGCTGTCCTACAATGAGCAGTTCTTC. Translating it yields CASSPTGWELSYNEQFF. The variable domain in full, with the rest retrieved from reference TRBV18 and TRBJ2-1, is NAGVMQNPRHLVRRRGQEARLRCSPMKGHSHVYWYRQLPEEGLKFMVYLQKENIIDESGMPKERFSAEFPKEGPSILRIQQVVRGDSAAYFCASSPTGWELSYNEQFFGPGTRLTVL.

This clonotype occurred many times. The chain links TRBV29-1 to TRBJ2-2; 10 bases fit TRBD2. The CDR3 extends over 16 amino acids. The germline CDR1 and CDR2 sequences are SQVTM and ANQGSEA. The V gene end was trimmed by 4 bases and the J gene end by 7 bases; junction bases not matched to a gene: 12. DNA for the CDR3: TGCAGCGTTGCCGGACTAGCGGATCCCTTGGGCGGGGAGCTGTTTTTT. This sequence encodes CSVAGLADPLGGELFF.

The gene calls are TRBV4-2 and TRBJ1-5; D unclear. Germline assignment: CDR1 LGHNA and CDR2 YNFKEQ. The CDR3 has 14 residues. V was cut by 1 base and J by 8 bases, with 12 bases left in between. The DNA for the CDR3 is TGTGCCAGCAGCCAAGGCTCTAGGGCCGAGCCCCAGCATTTT. Encoded protein: CASSQGSRAEPQHF.

The chain employs TRBV20-1 and TRBJ1-5; D might be TRBD1 (6 bases). The germline gives CDR1 DFQATT, CDR2 SNEGSKA (reference sequence). V lost 3 bases, J lost 4 bases, and 10 bases lay in between. The CDR3 runs to 13 residues. The CDR3 here is CSASSGTNQPQHF. CDR3 coding DNA: TGCAGTGCTAGCTCCGGGACAAATCAGCCCCAGCATTTT.

CDR3 in DNA: TGTGCCAGCAGAAAACAGGGATATGGCTACACCTTC. Translating it yields CASRKQGYGYTF. This sequence joins TRBV5-8 and TRBJ1-2; a weak D match, TRBD1 (6 bases). Trimming stripped 5 bases from V and 5 bases from J, with 10 bases between. The CDR3 extends over 12 amino acids. Germline CDR1 is SGHTS and CDR2 is YDEGEE.

The V and J genes are TRBV5-1 and TRBJ2-3, with 7 bases aligning to TRBD2. Germline lookup yields CDR1 SGHRS and CDR2 YFSETQ. CDR3 length equals 16 residues. The ends lost 0 bases at V and 2 bases at J; junction bases unmatched: 6. CDR3 sequence: CASSLDGSGFTDTQYF. The CDR3 nucleotides are TGCGCCAGCAGCTTGGATGGTAGCGGGTTCACAGATACGCAGTATTTT.

The chain links TRBV28 to TRBJ2-6; tentatively, D is TRBD1 (7 bases). V was cut by 2 bases and J by 4 bases, with 12 bases left in between. The CDR3 extends over 16 amino acids. Germline V CDR1 and CDR2: MDHEN, SYDVKM. CDR3 sequence reads: CASSLGRGAGANVLTF. CDR3 in DNA: TGTGCCAGCAGTTTAGGCAGGGGGGCCGGGGCCAACGTCCTGACTTTC. Drawing the rest from reference TRBV28 and TRBJ2-6, the complete variable domain is DVKVTQSSRYLVKRTGEKVFLECVQDMDHENMFWYRQDPGLGLRLIYFSYDVKMKEKGDIPEGYSVSREKKERFSLILESASTNQTSMYLCASSLGRGAGANVLTFGAGSRLTVL.

The chain has TRBV5-1 and TRBJ2-7; 7 bases are shared with TRBD2. CDR3 length: 15 residues. CDR1 and CDR2 from the germline V gene are SGHRS and YFSETQ. The V gene end was trimmed by 4 bases and the J gene end by 1 base; junction bases not matched to a gene: 8. In nucleotides, the CDR3 is TGCGCCAGCAGCACAGACCCCGGGAGGTCCTACGAGCAGTACTTC. It specifies CASSTDPGRSYEQYF.

This clonotype was picked up one time. The rearrangement uses TRBV4-1 and TRBJ1-5; D ambiguous. V was trimmed by 0 bases and J by 5 bases, leaving 8 bases between them. This CDR3 has 14 residues. CDR1 and CDR2 from the germline V gene are MGHRA and YSYEKL. CDR3 sequence (DNA): TGCGCCAGCAGCCAAGATCGGAAAGATCAGCCCCAGCATTTT. Encoded protein: CASSQDRKDQPQHF.

This clonotype was detected only a few times. The chain has TRBV15 and TRBJ1-4; TRBD1 aligns across 9 bases. CDR1 and CDR2 (germline): LNHNV, YYDKDF (reference sequence). The CDR3 is 15 residues long. V lost 1 base to trimming and J lost 8 bases; unmatched junction nucleotides: 5. This CDR3 reads CATSRGQGVGEKLFF. CDR3 coding DNA: TGTGCCACCAGCAGAGGACAGGGGGTAGGCGAAAAACTGTTTTTT.

V and J are TRBV10-3 and TRBJ2-1, with 8 bases matching TRBD1. The germline V gene encodes CDR1 ENHRY and CDR2 SYGVKD. J lost 9 bases, V lost 6 bases, and 13 bases had no gene match. The CDR3 extends over 15 amino acids. The DNA of the CDR3 is TGTGCCATCAGGGAAGACAGGGGAACTAGAAGTGAGCAGTTCTTC. The encoded protein is CAIREDRGTRSEQFF.